Below are 26 T cell receptor beta chains sequenced from a single sample in a study of control samples from healthy donors and cancer patients. The repertoire was sequenced with immunoSEQ multiplex PCR; TCRdb's copy has only in-frame clones and lacks some. The sample shows about 130,000 clones, over 90% of them seen only once. Sequenced input: PBMCs. These receptors were collected from a man in his sixties with colorectal cancer.

CDR3 nucleotides: TGTGCCAGCAGCTTGGAGGGGATTTCACCCCTCCACTTT. Translated: CASSLEGISPLHF. V and J are TRBV5-4 and TRBJ1-6, with D perhaps TRBD1 (5 bases). Trimming removed 0 bases at V and 9 bases at J, with 7 bases between. CDR3 length equals 13 residues. The germline V gene encodes CDR1 SGHNT and CDR2 YYREEE (reference sequence).

The chain joins TRBV12-3 or TRBV12-4 to TRBJ2-2; D gene unclear. The ends were cut back, 6 bases at V and 2 bases at J, with 7 bases in the middle. CDR3 length: 13 residues. CDR3 amino acids: CASRLLNTGELFF. For the CDR3, the DNA is TGTGCCAGCAGGCTTCTTAACACCGGGGAGCTGTTTTTT.

V and J are TRBV9 and TRBJ2-7; 10 positions match TRBD1. J lost 0 bases, V lost 0 bases, and 3 bases had no gene match. Germline CDR1 is SGDLS and CDR2 is YYNGEE. This CDR3 has 16 amino acids. As DNA, the CDR3 is TGTGCCAGCAGCGTAGGGGGGACAGGGGCCTCCTACGAGCAGTACTTC. Translated: CASSVGGTGASYEQYF.

The V gene is TRBV30, the J gene TRBJ1-4; 7 positions match TRBD1. The trim removed 3 bases at V and 8 bases at J, leaving 9 bases unmatched. The CDR3 sequence is 14 residues long. Looked up from germline, CDR1 is GTSNPN and CDR2 is SVGIG (reference sequence). The CDR3 is CAWRETGTGEKLFF. The CDR3 region has the DNA TGTGCCTGGAGGGAGACAGGGACGGGAGAAAAACTGTTTTTT.

This sequence joins TRBV5-6 and TRBJ1-2; 11 bases map to TRBD1. The CDR3 runs 13 residues. V was pared by 3 bases and J by 7 bases, with 2 bases of the junction left unmatched. Germline-derived CDR1 and CDR2 are SGHDT and YYEEEE. CDR3 in DNA: TGTGCCAGCAGCTGGGGACAGGGGGTTGGCTACACCTTC. Protein: CASSWGQGVGYTF.

For the CDR3, the DNA is TGTGCCAGCAGGCCCCCGGGACAGCTAAATTCACCCCTCCACTTT. Encoded protein: CASRPPGQLNSPLHF. The chain is built from TRBV6-5 and TRBJ1-6; 7 bases are shared with TRBD1. The germline V gene encodes CDR1 MNHEY and CDR2 SVGAGI. V lost 6 bases to trimming and J lost 7 bases; unmatched junction nucleotides: 9. The CDR3 is 15 residues long.

This chain joins TRBV19 and TRBJ2-1; maybe TRBD2 (7 bases). The germline CDR1 and CDR2 sequences are LNHDA and SQIVND (reference sequence). V lost 5 bases and J lost 0, with 11 bases in between. This CDR3 is 15 amino acids long. CDR3 region: CASSSGGSSYNEQFF. The CDR3 DNA is TGTGCCAGTAGTTCGGGGGGCAGCTCCTACAATGAGCAGTTCTTC.

This chain uses TRBV5-4 with TRBJ1-2, with D maybe TRBD1 (5 bases). Trimming took off 3 bases at V and 5 bases at J, with 17 bases between the two ends. Per germline, CDR1 SGHNT and CDR2 YYREEE (reference sequence). This CDR3 is built from 15 residues. The CDR3 DNA reads as TGTGCCAGCAGCTACGACCCCAGGGAGCCTTATGGCTACACCTTC. It yields the protein CASSYDPREPYGYTF.

J is TRBJ1-2 and V is TRBV18, with 12 bases identical to TRBD1. The V gene end was trimmed by 2 bases and the J gene end by 3 bases; junction bases not matched to a gene: 1. This CDR3 comprises 15 residues. The germline CDR1 and CDR2 sequences are KGHSH and LQKENI. DNA of the CDR3: TGTGCCAGCTCACCAGGGACAGGGGGCTACTATGGCTACACCTTC. Encoded protein: CASSPGTGGYYGYTF. The full variable domain, with the rest looked up from reference TRBV18 and TRBJ1-2, is NAGVMQNPRHLVRRRGQEARLRCSPMKGHSHVYWYRQLPEEGLKFMVYLQKENIIDESGMPKERFSAEFPKEGPSILRIQQVVRGDSAAYFCASSPGTGGYYGYTFGSGTRLTVV.

This chain connects TRBV6-5 to TRBJ1-1; 8 bases line up with TRBD1. V was clipped by 6 bases and J by 2 bases; unmatched bases: 8. This CDR3 comprises 15 residues. Germline V CDR1 and CDR2: MNHEY, SVGAGI. CDR3 in amino acids: CASRFFGQGNTEAFF. CDR3 coding DNA: TGTGCCAGCAGATTCTTCGGACAGGGAAACACTGAAGCTTTCTTT.

This rearrangement joins TRBV3-1 (or the pseudogene TRBV3-2) to TRBJ2-5; 8 nucleotides agree with TRBD2. The CDR3 covers 15 residues. CDR1 is LGHDT, CDR2 YNNKEL, per germline (reference sequence). With 4 bases clipped from V and 5 bases from J, the junction kept 9 bases outside the gene matches. Here the CDR3 reads CASSLRGGIRETQYF. For the CDR3, the DNA is TGTGCCAGCAGCCTCCGGGGGGGCATCCGGGAGACCCAGTACTTC.

This clone has just one count. The CDR3 reads CAINQGAGNTIYF. The CDR3 DNA reads TGTGCCATCAACCAGGGAGCTGGAAACACCATATATTTT. This rearrangement joins TRBV10-3 to TRBJ1-3; the D gene is possibly TRBD1 (5 bases). With 7 bases removed from V and 2 bases from J, the gap between germline ends came to 9 bases. Germline V CDR1 and CDR2: ENHRY, SYGVKD. This CDR3 is 13 amino acids long.

As for this clone: The same CDR3 can be traced to other DNA sequences in this sample. The chain joins TRBV2 to TRBJ2-7; possibly TRBD1 for D (5 bases). V lost 4 bases, J lost 4 bases, and 8 bases lay in between. The germline gives CDR1 SNHLY, CDR2 FYNNEI. This CDR3 region has 12 residues. The CDR3 DNA sequence: TGTGCCAGCAGTGGTGACAGTTACGAGCAGTACTTC. It translates to CASSGDSYEQYF.

This chain links TRBV6-1 with TRBJ1-2, with D maybe TRBD1 (5 bases). Germline loops: CDR1 MNHNS, CDR2 SASEGT. V was clipped by 2 bases and J by 3 bases, with 10 bases between them. This CDR3 spans 14 amino acids. The CDR3 region is CASSEPGGYYGYTF. CDR3 DNA sequence: TGTGCCAGCAGTGAACCCGGGGGGTACTATGGCTACACCTTC.

CDR3 sequence: CASSPYRGSPLHF. The CDR3 nucleotides read TGTGCCAGCAGCCCATACAGAGGTTCACCCCTCCACTTT. This chain uses TRBV14 with TRBJ1-6; D uncertain. Trimming cost V 4 bases and J 9 bases, with 10 bases left between them. The CDR3 length is 13 residues. CDR1 is SGHDN, CDR2 FVKESK, per germline.

This clone was counted a single time. The chain couples TRBV30 to TRBJ1-1; D might be TRBD1 (6 bases). Germline loops: CDR1 GTSNPN, CDR2 SVGIG (reference sequence). The ends were cut back, 3 bases at V and 0 bases at J, with 11 bases in the middle. The CDR3 loop spans 14 amino acids. The CDR3 protein is CAWSAGHLNTEAFF. As DNA, the CDR3 is TGTGCCTGGAGCGCGGGACATTTGAACACTGAAGCTTTCTTT.

The CDR3 sequence: CASGREGVSSTDTQYF. In DNA, the CDR3 is TGCGCCAGCGGCCGGGAGGGGGTGTCTAGCACAGATACGCAGTATTTT. The gene calls are TRBV5-1 and TRBJ2-3, with TRBD2 identical over 8 bases. Trimming cost V 7 bases and J 0 bases; bases outside gene matches: 10. Germline V lookup: CDR1 SGHRS, CDR2 YFSETQ. The CDR3 contains 16 residues.

This chain uses TRBV10-3 with TRBJ1-3, with a possible D match to TRBD1 (6 bases). CDR3 length equals 13 residues. Trimming left V 6 bases short and J 6 bases short, with 12 bases between. The V gene's germline CDR1 is ENHRY and CDR2 SYGVKD. This CDR3 reads CAISQGIKNTIYF. CDR3 coding DNA: TGTGCCATCAGCCAGGGGATTAAAAACACCATATATTTT.

This chain links TRBV27 with TRBJ1-2; weak D call: TRBD1 (5 bases). The CDR3 spans 15 residues. CDR1 and CDR2 (germline): MNHEY, SMNVEV (reference sequence). Deletions cut 8 bases from V and 4 bases from J, with 20 bases between. The CDR3 DNA reads TGTGCCAGCGCTAGGGGTTCCAGTCCGGGCTATGGCTACACCTTC. Its translation: CASARGSSPGYGYTF.

J is TRBJ2-1 and V is TRBV12-3 or TRBV12-4; no reliable D call. Trimming shortened V by 1 base and J by 4 bases, and 2 bases separated the two germline ends. The CDR3 sequence is 12 residues long. For the CDR3, the DNA is TGTGCCAGCAGTTTAGGGTACAATGAGCAGTTCTTC. Protein sequence: CASSLGYNEQFF.

This clone was counted a single time. The V call is TRBV5-4, the J call TRBJ2-3; D tentatively fits TRBD1 or TRBD2 (5 bases each). Germline V gene data show CDR1 as SGHNT and CDR2 as YYREEE (reference sequence). V lost 0 bases to trimming and J lost 4 bases, with 12 bases between them. The CDR3 spans 15 residues. The CDR3 bases are TGTGCCAGCAGCTTGGACGAGGGGTTTGCAGATACGCAGTATTTT. Translation: CASSLDEGFADTQYF. Complete variable domain (other parts from reference TRBV5-4 and TRBJ2-3): ETGVTQSPTHLIKTRGQQVTLRCSSQSGHNTVSWYQQALGQGPQFIFQYYREEENGRGNFPPRFSGLQFPNYSSELNVNALELDDSALYLCASSLDEGFADTQYFGPGTRLTVL.

The chain employs TRBV19 and TRBJ1-4, with D possibly being TRBD1 (5 bases). V lost 3 bases to trimming and J lost 3 bases, with 11 bases between them. This CDR3 contains 15 residues. Germline V lookup: CDR1 LNHDA, CDR2 SQIVND (reference sequence). The CDR3 DNA follows: TGTGCCAGTAGTATTGGGAGACAGCCTAATGAAAAACTGTTTTTT. Protein sequence: CASSIGRQPNEKLFF.

The chain couples TRBV3-1 (or the pseudogene TRBV3-2) to TRBJ1-2, with D perhaps matching TRBD1 (6 bases). The CDR3 is made up of 12 amino acids. Between the trimmed V and J ends, which lost 8 bases and 7 bases, there was a span of 14 bases. Germline values: CDR1 LGHDT, CDR2 YNNKEL (reference sequence). The CDR3 DNA follows: TGTGCCAGCTTGAATCGCAGGGGTGGCTACACCTTC. It is translated as CASLNRRGGYTF.

The genes are TRBV6-5 and TRBJ2-7; TRBD1 aligns across 8 bases. J lost 7 bases, V lost 6 bases, and 11 bases had no gene match. Germline V CDR1 and CDR2: MNHEY, SVGAGI. CDR3 length: 14 amino acids. The CDR3 DNA reads as TGTGCCAGCAGATCGACAGGGGTGTTGGGTGAGCAGTACTTC. Its translation is CASRSTGVLGEQYF.

The V gene is TRBV3-1 (or the pseudogene TRBV3-2), the J gene TRBJ1-6; D unclear. The CDR3 spans 14 residues. The V gene lost 6 bases and the J gene lost 6 bases, with 12 bases spanning the gap. Germline V lookup: CDR1 LGHDT, CDR2 YNNKEL (reference sequence). The CDR3 loop reads CASRLRESNSPLHF. The CDR3 nucleotides read TGTGCCAGCAGGCTCCGGGAGTCTAATTCACCCCTCCACTTT.

This sequence joins TRBV3-1 (or the pseudogene TRBV3-2) and TRBJ2-7; the match to TRBD2 covers 10 bases. Per the germline V gene, CDR1 is LGHDT and CDR2 is YNNKEL (reference sequence). The V gene end was trimmed by 1 base and the J gene end by 2 bases; junction bases not matched to a gene: 2. The CDR3 length is 15 residues. This CDR3 is CASSQVSGGPYEQYF. Written as DNA, the CDR3 is TGTGCCAGCAGCCAAGTTAGCGGGGGGCCCTACGAGCAGTACTTC.